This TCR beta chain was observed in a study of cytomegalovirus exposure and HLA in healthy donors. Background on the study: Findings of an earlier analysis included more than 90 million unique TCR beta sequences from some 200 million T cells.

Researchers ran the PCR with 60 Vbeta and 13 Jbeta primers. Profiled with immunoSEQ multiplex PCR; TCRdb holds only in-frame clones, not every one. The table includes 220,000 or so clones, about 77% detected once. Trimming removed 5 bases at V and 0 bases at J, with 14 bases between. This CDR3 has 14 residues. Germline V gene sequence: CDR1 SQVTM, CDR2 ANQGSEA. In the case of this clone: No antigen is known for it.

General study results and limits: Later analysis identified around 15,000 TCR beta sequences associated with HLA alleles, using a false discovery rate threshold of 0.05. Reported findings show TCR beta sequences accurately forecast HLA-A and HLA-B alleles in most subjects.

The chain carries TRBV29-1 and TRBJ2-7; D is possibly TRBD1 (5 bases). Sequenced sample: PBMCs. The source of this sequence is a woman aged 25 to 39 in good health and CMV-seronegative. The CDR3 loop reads CSVLFSDSSYEQYF. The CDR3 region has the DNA TGCAGCGTTCTTTTCAGCGACAGCTCCTACGAGCAGTACTTC.